What follows are 8 T cell receptor beta chains derived from one specimen sequenced in a study of cytomegalovirus exposure and HLA in healthy donors. With 60 Vbeta and 13 Jbeta primers, the PCR was carried out. Sequencing used immunoSEQ multiplex PCR; TCRdb keeps in-frame clones, though not all of them. The table shows some 130,000 clones, with 65% to 80% occurring only once. The sample consisted of PBMCs. Receptors were obtained from a woman in her forties or fifties in good health and CMV-seropositive.

The chain uses TRBV5-1 and TRBJ2-1, with TRBD2 identical over 8 bases. CDR3 size: 15 residues. V trimming: 4 bases; J trimming: 2 bases; junction bases outside the gene matches: 5. Germline V lookup: CDR1 SGHRS, CDR2 YFSETQ. In nucleotides, the CDR3 is TGCGCCAGCAGCGCCAATAGCGGGGCCTACAATGAGCAGTTCTTC. Translated: CASSANSGAYNEQFF.

V usage is TRBV29-1 and J usage is TRBJ2-3, with 8 bases aligning to TRBD1. The CDR3 runs 14 residues. V lost 8 bases to trimming and J lost 3 bases; unmatched junction nucleotides: 10. The germline V gene has CDR1 SQVTM and CDR2 ANQGSEA. CDR3: CSITPGQETDTQYF. CDR3 DNA: TGCAGCATTACTCCGGGACAGGAGACAGATACGCAGTATTTT.

V gene TRBV5-1 combines with J gene TRBJ1-1, with 7 bases identical to TRBD1. This CDR3 is built from 12 residues. The V gene's germline CDR1 is SGHRS and CDR2 YFSETQ. The junction had 9 bases not matched to a gene; V was cut back by 2 bases and J by 14 bases. The CDR3 DNA sequence: TGCGCCAGCAGCTTCACAGGGGACCTGACCTTCTTT. This codes for CASSFTGDLTFF.

V usage is TRBV7-2 and J usage is TRBJ1-3; D is perhaps TRBD1 (6 bases). This CDR3 is built from 17 residues. Germline V lookup: CDR1 SGHTA, CDR2 FQGNSA. The V end lost 1 base, the J end lost 4 bases, and 17 bases lay between the germline ends. The CDR3 spells CASSLVGGPGSGNTIYF. The CDR3 coding sequence is TGTGCCAGCAGCTTAGTCGGGGGGCCAGGGAGCGGAAACACCATATATTTT.

The chain employs TRBV7-2 and TRBJ1-6; TRBD1 aligns across 7 bases. The trim removed 4 bases at V and 10 bases at J, leaving 10 bases unmatched. This CDR3 region has 15 residues. Germline loops: CDR1 SGHTA, CDR2 FQGNSA. The CDR3 sequence: CASSSRQGYRSPLHF. Here the CDR3 DNA reads TGTGCCAGCAGCTCAAGACAGGGTTACAGGTCACCCCTCCACTTT. The entire variable domain, with the rest obtained from reference TRBV7-2 and TRBJ1-6, is as follows: GAGVSQSPSNKVTEKGKDVELRCDPISGHTALYWYRQSLGQGLEFLIYFQGNSAPDKSGLPSDRFSAERTGGSVSTLTIQRTQQEDSAVYLCASSSRQGYRSPLHFGNGTRLTVT.

V gene TRBV9 combines with J gene TRBJ2-1, with TRBD2 matching 8 bases. This CDR3 comprises 12 residues. Per germline, CDR1 SGDLS and CDR2 YYNGEE. Trimming removed 2 bases from V and 10 bases from J; junction bases left unmatched: 2. CDR3 nucleotide sequence: TGTGCCAGCAGCGTTCAGCGGGGGGAGCAGTTCTTC. Its protein is CASSVQRGEQFF.

This clone was observed once. The chain links TRBV12-5 to TRBJ2-1, with TRBD2 matching 9 bases. With 0 bases clipped from V and 7 bases from J, the junction kept 4 bases outside the gene matches. From germline, CDR1 is LGHNT and CDR2 FRNRAP. The length of the CDR3 is 15 residues. The CDR3 here is CASGLVAGGPNEQFF. In DNA, the CDR3 is TGTGCTAGTGGTTTGGTGGCGGGGGGGCCGAATGAGCAGTTCTTC.

The V gene is TRBV28, the J gene TRBJ1-6; 8 positions agree with TRBD1. CDR3 length: 16 amino acids. Germline V lookup: CDR1 MDHEN, CDR2 SYDVKM. V was pared by 5 bases and J by 3 bases, with 6 bases of the junction left unmatched. CDR3: CASSPGQGGYNSPLHF. The CDR3 region has the DNA TGTGCCAGCAGTCCTGGACAGGGAGGCTATAATTCACCCCTCCACTTT.